This T cell receptor beta chain came from a study of OX40 agonist ivuxolimab in advanced cancers. Germline V lookup: CDR1 SQVTM, CDR2 ANQGSEA. This CDR3 spans 14 amino acids. Clones were sequenced by immunoSEQ multiplex PCR, and TCRdb holds only the in-frame ones, with some missing. The sample contains around 97,000 clones, about 84% of which appear only once. The material was CD4+ or CD8+ T cells sorted from blood, obtained in a trial of the OX40 agonist ivuxolimab. This clonotype was sampled from an adult with an advanced solid tumor such as melanoma, head and neck, liver or kidney cancer. V usage is TRBV29-1 and J usage is TRBJ2-5, with a weak D call TRBD2 (6 bases). The J call is doubtful: the DNA matches TRBJ2-7 better. Here the CDR3 reads CSVDARGSSYEQYF. CDR3 nucleotide sequence: TGCAGCGTTGACGCCCGGGGGAGTTCCTACGAGCAGTACTTC.